Detailed here is one T cell receptor beta chain. This sample is drawn from a study of blood T cell repertoires in COVID-19. In the authors' workflow: Amplified reference gene primers provided the basis for estimating nucleated cell counts. The data were produced by immunoSEQ multiplex PCR, yet TCRdb's version contains in-frame clones alone and is incomplete. The V and J calls and clone size come from that table; D and trimming were worked out from the DNA. The sample carries fewer than 100,000 clones, 70% to 90% recorded once. The CDR3 totals 15 residues. The receptor was isolated from a man in his sixties or seventies with acute or convalescent COVID-19. Sequencing was performed on peripheral blood. The rearrangement joins TRBV21-1 to TRBJ1-2. TRBV21-1 is noted as a pseudogene. CDR3 loop: CASSKPPGTEYGYTF. For the CDR3, the DNA is TGTGCCAGCAGCAAACCGCCCGGGACTGAGTATGGTTACACCTTC.